This section outlines one TCR beta chain sequence together with its context. Its specificity is not known. Sequencing ends 3 residues short of the CDR3 end; the germline J gene provides the rest. Thawed PBMCs were FACS-sorted into unstimulated CD4+CD25+CD127- regulatory T cells, CD4+CD25- non-regulatory cells, CD4 and CD8 cells. Germline CDR1 is SQVTM and CDR2 is ANQGSEA. This CDR3 has 13 residues. Trimming left V 4 bases short and J 2 bases short, with 12 bases between. These data are taken from a study of Tregs in tolerant kidney transplant recipients. The overall study: Recipients received nonmyeloablative bone marrow transplants from related graft donors, with transient mixed chimerism.

Only in-frame clones appear in the TCRdb table, and some are missing; sequencing was by immunoSEQ multiplex PCR. Here the sample table reports about 48,000 clones. Study-wide results and caveats: Some patients' samples used different primers over time, so nucleotide sequences weren't comparable. Tregs expanded with activated donor B cells seemed most donor-specific.

This receptor was obtained from a human donor who received a combined kidney and bone marrow transplant. The source was CD4+ T cells from blood, collected before the transplant. V gene TRBV29-1 combines with J gene TRBJ2-7; D is uncertain. The CDR3 spells CSVALTQTYEQYF. The CDR3 DNA, read in part, is TGCAGCGTTGCCCTGACACAAACCTACGAG.